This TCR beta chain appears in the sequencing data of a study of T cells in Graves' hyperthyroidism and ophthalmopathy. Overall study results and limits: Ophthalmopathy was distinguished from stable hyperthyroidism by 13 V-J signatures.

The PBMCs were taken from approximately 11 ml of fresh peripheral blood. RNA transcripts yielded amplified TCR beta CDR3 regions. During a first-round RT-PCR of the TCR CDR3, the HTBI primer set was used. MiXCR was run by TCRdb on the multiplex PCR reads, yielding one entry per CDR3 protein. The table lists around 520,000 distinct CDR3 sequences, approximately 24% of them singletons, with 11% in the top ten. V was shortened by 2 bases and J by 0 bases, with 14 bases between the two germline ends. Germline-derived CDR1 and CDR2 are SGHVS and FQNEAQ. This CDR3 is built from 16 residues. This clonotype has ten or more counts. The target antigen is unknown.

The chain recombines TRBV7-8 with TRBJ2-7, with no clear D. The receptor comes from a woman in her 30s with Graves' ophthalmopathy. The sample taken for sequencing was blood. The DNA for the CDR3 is TGTGCCAGCAGCTTATTCCGTTCATCTTACTCCTACGAGCAGTACTTC. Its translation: CASSLFRSSYSYEQYF.